What follows are 27 T cell receptor beta chains derived from one specimen sequenced in a study of blood T cell repertoires in COVID-19. Libraries were prepared by immunoSEQ multiplex PCR; TCRdb keeps only in-frame clonotypes and omits some of them. The sample yields about 250,000 clones, 88% seen once. Sequencing was done on a sample of peripheral blood. The receptors were gathered from a woman in her forties who had recovered from COVID-19.

A single count supports this clone. This rearrangement joins TRBV11-2 to TRBJ2-1, with a tentative D call TRBD2 (6 bases). V shed 5 bases and J shed 7 bases, with 21 bases lying between them. CDR1 SGHAT and CDR2 FQNNGV come from the germline V gene. The CDR3 is 16 residues long. The CDR3 spells CASSLHGGHQTNEQFF. CDR3 DNA: TGTGCCAGCAGCCTGCACGGAGGGCACCAGACAAATGAGCAGTTCTTC.

This clone was found once. The chain uses TRBV7-2 and TRBJ2-3; 7 positions agree with TRBD2. The V and J ends lost 5 bases and 6 bases, in that order; junction bases with no gene match: 2. Per the germline V gene, CDR1 is SGHTA and CDR2 is FQGNSA. The CDR3 length is 12 residues. This CDR3 is CASSPGRDTQYF. DNA for the CDR3: TGTGCCAGCAGCCCCGGGAGGGATACGCAGTATTTT. The entire variable domain, with the rest obtained from reference TRBV7-2 and TRBJ2-3, is as follows: GAGVSQSPSNKVTEKGKDVELRCDPISGHTALYWYRQSLGQGLEFLIYFQGNSAPDKSGLPSDRFSAERTGGSVSTLTIQRTQQEDSAVYLCASSPGRDTQYFGPGTRLTVL.

The CDR3 region is CASSPGSEQYF. CDR3 DNA sequence: TGTGCCAGCAGCCCGGGGTCCGAGCAGTACTTC. The chain is built from TRBV7-2 and TRBJ2-7, with D perhaps matching TRBD2 (5 bases). This CDR3 comprises 11 residues. The germline V gene has CDR1 SGHTA and CDR2 FQGNSA. Trimming took 5 bases from V and 6 from J, leaving 8 bases between them.

The chain has TRBV6-6 and TRBJ2-5; D not resolved. Trimming left V 6 bases short and J 5 bases short, with 19 bases between. The germline gives CDR1 MNHNY, CDR2 SVGAGI (reference sequence). The CDR3 runs to 15 residues. The CDR3 region has the DNA TGTGCCAGCAGACCAACTATCAACCAACGGGAGACCCAGTACTTC. Translation gives CASRPTINQRETQYF.

This clone was seen only a few times. The chain carries TRBV3-1 (or the pseudogene TRBV3-2) and TRBJ1-2; a possible D gene is TRBD1 (5 bases). V was pared by 3 bases and J by 8 bases, with 13 bases between. The CDR3 covers 13 residues. Germline lookup yields CDR1 LGHDT and CDR2 YNNKEL (reference sequence). The CDR3: CASSQGRGGGYTF. CDR3 sequence (DNA): TGTGCCAGCAGCCAGGGGAGGGGCGGCGGCTACACCTTC.

This clone is a singleton in its sample. The chain is built from TRBV6-5 and TRBJ1-5; TRBD1 matches at 7 bases. The CDR3 extends over 14 amino acids. V was pared by 7 bases and J by 9 bases, with 12 bases of the junction left unmatched. CDR1 and CDR2 (germline): MNHEY, SVGAGI. CDR3 in amino acids: CASTPPGQPGPQHF. CDR3 bases: TGTGCCAGCACCCCCCCGGGACAGCCCGGGCCCCAGCATTTT.

This sequence joins TRBV5-1 and TRBJ1-5; 8 bases fit TRBD1. Germline lookup yields CDR1 SGHRS and CDR2 YFSETQ. V lost 4 bases, J lost 0 bases, and 18 bases stayed unmatched. The CDR3 contains 20 residues. The CDR3 DNA reads TGCGCCAGCAGCAGGGGACCGCACACTCCAGGGGGCTATAGCAATCAGCCCCAGCATTTT. Translation gives CASSRGPHTPGGYSNQPQHF.

V is TRBV6-1 and J is TRBJ2-3, with 7 positions matching TRBD2. J gave up 0 bases and V 4 bases, and 7 bases lay outside the gene matches. This CDR3 region has 16 residues. CDR1 is MNHNS and CDR2 is SASEGT in the germline V gene. The CDR3 loop reads CASSGQRGPSTDTQYF. The CDR3, as DNA: TGTGCCAGCAGTGGGCAGCGGGGACCTAGCACAGATACGCAGTATTTT.

The CDR3 bases are TGTGCCAGCAGCCCACGGACTAGCGGCAACACCGGGGAGCTGTTTTTT. Protein product: CASSPRTSGNTGELFF. This chain joins TRBV9 and TRBJ2-2; TRBD2 aligns across 10 bases. Germline values: CDR1 SGDLS, CDR2 YYNGEE. The trim removed 4 bases at V and 2 bases at J, leaving 5 bases unmatched. The CDR3 is made up of 16 amino acids.

In this sample, this clone turned up once. The rearrangement uses TRBV4-2 and TRBJ2-5, with 7 bases identical to TRBD2. Germline V gives CDR1 LGHNA, CDR2 YNFKEQ. Trimming cost V 4 bases and J 4 bases; bases outside gene matches: 6. This CDR3 is 14 amino acids long. CDR3 region: CASSRGASGETQYF. CDR3 nucleotides: TGTGCCAGCAGCCGTGGAGCTAGCGGAGAGACCCAGTACTTC.

This clone was observed a handful of times. The J gene is TRBJ1-6, the V gene TRBV3-1 (or the pseudogene TRBV3-2); 10 bases match TRBD1. This CDR3 is built from 16 residues. Germline V gene data show CDR1 as LGHDT and CDR2 as YNNKEL (reference sequence). Germline trimming cut 9 bases from V and 0 bases from J; bases unmatched to any gene: 5. The CDR3 here is CASRQGAGSYNSPLHF. The CDR3 bases are TGTGCCAGTAGACAGGGGGCCGGCTCCTATAATTCACCCCTCCACTTT.

The chain joins TRBV28 to TRBJ1-2; weak D call: TRBD1 (6 bases). CDR1 is MDHEN and CDR2 is SYDVKM in the germline V gene. V lost 3 bases and J lost 4, with 12 bases in between. The CDR3 consists of 14 residues. The CDR3 here is CASSLGQGTYGYTF. As DNA, the CDR3 is TGTGCCAGCAGTTTGGGGCAGGGGACCTATGGCTACACCTTC.

This chain uses TRBV27 with TRBJ1-2, with unresolved D. Germline V gives CDR1 MNHEY, CDR2 SMNVEV (reference sequence). The length of the CDR3 is 15 residues. The V and J ends lost 2 bases and 0 bases respectively, with 10 bases between them. The CDR3 coding sequence is TGTGCCAGCAGTTTAGAAGCCGGGGCTAACTATGGCTACACCTTC. Its protein product is CASSLEAGANYGYTF.

The CDR3 region is CASSPGTIGNEQFF. The CDR3 DNA reads TGCGCCAGCAGCCCCGGGACTATCGGCAATGAGCAGTTCTTC. The rearrangement joins TRBV5-1 to TRBJ2-1; TRBD2 aligns across 7 bases. The CDR3 consists of 14 residues. Per the germline V gene, CDR1 is SGHRS and CDR2 is YFSETQ. Trimming removed 4 bases from V and 6 bases from J; junction bases left unmatched: 7.

The chain couples TRBV19 to TRBJ2-1, with TRBD2 matching over 8 bases. V shed 5 bases, J shed 8 bases, and the junction held 11 bases outside the gene matches. CDR3 length equals 15 residues. Germline V gene sequence: CDR1 LNHDA, CDR2 SQIVND (reference sequence). In DNA form, the CDR3 reads TGTGCCAGTAGTGGACCGGGACTAGTGAGCGATGAGCAGTTCTTC. This codes for CASSGPGLVSDEQFF. The variable domain in full, completed from reference TRBV19 and TRBJ2-1, reads DGGITQSPKYLFRKEGQNVTLSCEQNLNHDAMYWYRQDPGQGLRLIYYSQIVNDFQKGDIAEGYSVSREKKESFPLTVTSAQKNPTAFYLCASSGPGLVSDEQFFGPGTRLTVL.

V usage is TRBV18 and J usage is TRBJ2-5; TRBD1 is a possible D gene (7 bases). CDR1 and CDR2 (germline): KGHSH, LQKENI. Trimming pared 2 bases from V and 9 bases from J, leaving 16 bases between. The CDR3 sequence is 14 residues long. CDR3 residues: CASSPAGQQAAQYF. DNA for the CDR3: TGTGCCAGCTCACCAGCGGGACAGCAAGCTGCCCAGTACTTC.

The chain couples TRBV11-2 to TRBJ2-5, with 12 positions matching TRBD2. Trimming took 4 bases from V and 5 from J; bases not matched to a gene: 5. The V gene's germline CDR1 is SGHAT and CDR2 FQNNGV. This CDR3 has 15 amino acids. CDR3 nucleotides: TGTGCCAGCAGCTCGAGACTAGCGGGAGTGGAGACCCAGTACTTC. Amino acid sequence: CASSSRLAGVETQYF.

The rearrangement joins TRBV5-6 to TRBJ2-5; tentative D call: TRBD1 (5 bases). Germline loops: CDR1 SGHDT, CDR2 YYEEEE. The CDR3 runs 12 residues. The V gene lost 4 bases and the J gene lost 7 bases, with 11 bases spanning the gap. The CDR3 bases are TGTGCCAGCAGCCCCAAAAGGGGGACCCAGTACTTC. Encoded protein: CASSPKRGTQYF.

V usage is TRBV11-3 and J usage is TRBJ2-2; D remains unclear. This CDR3 has 14 residues. CDR1 and CDR2 from the germline V gene are SGHNT and YENEEA. V was trimmed by 5 bases and J by 4 bases, leaving 11 bases between them. The CDR3 DNA is TGTGCCAGCAGCCCATTTCGGAGCACCGGGGAGCTGTTTTTT. Translated: CASSPFRSTGELFF.

The chain links TRBV11-2 to TRBJ1-1; D is unclear. The CDR3 is 15 amino acids. The V end lost 5 bases, the J end lost 4 bases, and 17 bases lay between the germline ends. Germline-derived CDR1 and CDR2 are SGHAT and FQNNGV. CDR3 nucleotides: TGTGCCAGCAGCCCCCCCCCAACCCCGGGCACTGAAGCTTTCTTT. It is translated as CASSPPPTPGTEAFF.

This chain connects TRBV5-4 to TRBJ1-1, with 7 bases lining up with TRBD1. The CDR3 extends over 14 amino acids. The germline V gene has CDR1 SGHNT and CDR2 YYREEE (reference sequence). With 0 bases clipped from V and 4 bases from J, the junction kept 3 bases outside the gene matches. The DNA of the CDR3 is TGTGCCAGCAGCTTGGAGGCAGGGGGCACTGAAGCTTTCTTT. It codes for CASSLEAGGTEAFF. The full variable domain, rest sourced from reference TRBV5-4 and TRBJ1-1, is ETGVTQSPTHLIKTRGQQVTLRCSSQSGHNTVSWYQQALGQGPQFIFQYYREEENGRGNFPPRFSGLQFPNYSSELNVNALELDDSALYLCASSLEAGGTEAFFGQGTRLTVV.

The V gene is TRBV20-1, the J gene TRBJ2-6; perhaps TRBD2 as D (5 bases). Germline values: CDR1 DFQATT, CDR2 SNEGSKA (reference sequence). The CDR3 covers 14 residues. Trimming stripped 3 bases from V and 1 base from J, with 7 bases between. CDR3: CSASSGSGANVLTF. CDR3 sequence (DNA): TGCAGTGCTAGTTCGGGGTCTGGGGCCAACGTCCTGACTTTC.

The chain combines TRBV6-5 with TRBJ1-1; possible D gene TRBD1, 5 bases. The CDR3 runs to 15 residues. Between the trimmed V and J ends, which lost 2 bases and 1 base, there was a span of 11 bases. Per germline, CDR1 MNHEY and CDR2 SVGAGI. CDR3 amino acids: CASSYRGPTNTEAFF. In nucleotides, the CDR3 is TGTGCCAGCAGTTACAGGGGTCCGACGAACACTGAAGCTTTCTTT.

The chain carries TRBV19 and TRBJ2-1, with a weak D call TRBD2 (6 bases). The germline V gene encodes CDR1 LNHDA and CDR2 SQIVND (reference sequence). The CDR3 covers 13 residues. The ends were cut back, 8 bases at V and 0 bases at J, with 8 bases in the middle. The CDR3 sequence: CASGGGSYNEQFF. As DNA, the CDR3 is TGTGCCAGTGGGGGAGGCTCCTACAATGAGCAGTTCTTC.

V is TRBV9 and J is TRBJ2-1; 9 bases are a match to TRBD2. The CDR3 contains 15 residues. In germline, CDR1 is SGDLS, CDR2 YYNGEE. After removal of 3 bases from V and 5 bases from J, the junction contained 6 bases not matched to a gene. The CDR3 coding sequence is TGTGCCAGCAGCGGGGGGCTAGCGGGACACAATGAGCAGTTCTTC. Translated: CASSGGLAGHNEQFF.

The chain has TRBV4-2 and TRBJ1-1; TRBD1 matches at 8 bases. CDR3 length: 15 amino acids. CDR1 is LGHNA, CDR2 YNFKEQ, per germline. Germline trimming cut 2 bases from V and 6 bases from J; bases unmatched to any gene: 8. CDR3 coding DNA: TGTGCCAGCAGCCAAACGACAGGGGTGGCGTCTGAAGCTTTCTTT. This gives the protein CASSQTTGVASEAFF.

The chain recombines TRBV19 with TRBJ1-5; 10 positions agree with TRBD1. With V trimmed by 6 bases and J by 6 bases, 8 bases remained unmatched. Germline values: CDR1 LNHDA, CDR2 SQIVND (reference sequence). The CDR3 runs to 15 residues. CDR3 amino acids: CASSPDRGGGQPQHF. The CDR3, as DNA: TGTGCCAGTAGCCCGGACAGGGGGGGCGGTCAGCCCCAGCATTTT.